The entry that follows covers one T cell receptor (beta chain) sequence. Its antigen is unknown. This entry belongs to a study of CD8 T cells in ankylosing spondylitis. Making the TCR beta libraries involved quantitative 5'-RACE with molecular barcodes. MiXCR, applied by TCRdb to the 5' RACE reads, yields one record per CDR3 protein. The sample includes fewer than 500,000 distinct CDR3 sequences, around 26% of them seen just once. Study-wide points: Some motif variants had been reported before (in reactive arthritis synovial fluid and blood). Apparently characteristic of ankylosing spondylitis blood was a TCR beta motif (under ten highly homologous variants).

Sequencing input: blood, either unsorted or a sorted T cell fraction (not recorded which). The receptor was isolated from a male donor with ankylosing spondylitis.

The CDR3 loop reads CASSLVGRGPRGGYTF. The CDR3 DNA is TGTGCCAGCAGTTTAGTCGGCAGGGGCCCAAGAGGGGGCTACACCTTC. The chain combines TRBV12-3 or TRBV12-4 with TRBJ1-2; tentatively, D is TRBD1 (6 bases). V gave up 1 base and J gave up 8 bases, with 20 bases separating them. The CDR3 length is 16 residues.